These 15 T cell receptor beta chains originate from one sample sequenced in a study of T-cell reconstitution after alpha-beta-depleted transplantation in children. Library preparation (for TCRbeta) was performed with unique molecular identifiers. Each CDR3 protein is one row after TCRdb ran MiXCR on the PCR reads. The data show roughly 220,000 distinct CDR3 sequences, more than 10% seen once. Sequenced here: PBMCs from the stem cell graft donor, sampled from the stem cell graft. Every receptor here comes from a human donor who donated a stem cell graft to a child with acute lymphoblastic leukemia.

This clonotype has at least ten counts. This chain links TRBV7-2 with TRBJ2-2; 8 nucleotides match TRBD1. The CDR3 is made up of 14 amino acids. Losses at the gene ends were 8 bases for V and 0 bases for J; bases not matched to a gene: 2. Germline loops: CDR1 SGHTA, CDR2 FQGNSA. Written as DNA, the CDR3 is TGTGCCAGCCGGGACAGGACGAACACCGGGGAGCTGTTTTTT. This sequence encodes CASRDRTNTGELFF.

The chain carries TRBV12-3 or TRBV12-4 and TRBJ2-2, with 8 bases matching TRBD1. The CDR3 loop spans 14 amino acids. V shed 11 bases, J shed 5 bases, and the junction held 10 bases outside the gene matches. As DNA, the CDR3 is TGTGCCCAACCCGGTAGACAGGGGACCGGGGAGCTGTTTTTT. As protein: CAQPGRQGTGELFF.

This clonotype was counted many times. CDR3 in DNA: TGTGCCAGCAGCCGAGGACAGGTCTTAACTGAAGCTTTCTTT. It specifies CASSRGQVLTEAFF. The V and J genes are TRBV6-5 and TRBJ1-1, with 7 bases fitting TRBD1. CDR1 and CDR2 from the germline V gene are MNHEY and SVGAGI. V shed 6 bases and J 5 bases; nucleotides not matched to a gene: 9. The CDR3 is made up of 14 amino acids.

This clonotype was detected a few times. This chain joins TRBV28 and TRBJ2-4, with a weak D call TRBD2 (6 bases). CDR3 size: 14 residues. CDR1 MDHEN and CDR2 SYDVKM come from the germline V gene. V dropped 5 bases and J dropped 8 bases, with 16 bases sitting between them. CDR3 sequence: CASSSRRGSDIQYF. In nucleotides, the CDR3 is TGTGCCAGCAGTAGCCGACGGGGGTCCGACATTCAGTACTTC.

CDR3 loop: CASSPPGTGIHEQYF. The CDR3 region has the DNA TGTGCCAGCAGCCCACCTGGGACAGGGATCCACGAGCAGTACTTC. The V and J genes are TRBV5-4 and TRBJ2-7, with 9 positions matching TRBD1. In germline, CDR1 is SGHNT, CDR2 YYREEE (reference sequence). CDR3 length equals 15 residues. The junction had 10 bases not matched to a gene; V was cut back by 4 bases and J by 5 bases.

In its sample, this clonotype was seen many times. V gene TRBV5-1 combines with J gene TRBJ1-1, with D unresolved. In germline, CDR1 is SGHRS, CDR2 YFSETQ. Trimming pared 3 bases from V and 4 bases from J, leaving 7 bases between. This CDR3 comprises 12 residues. CDR3 sequence reads: CASSSDTTEAFF. The CDR3 DNA reads as TGCGCCAGCAGCTCCGACACCACTGAAGCTTTCTTT.

In this sample, this clonotype turned up many times. J is TRBJ2-4 and V is TRBV28; D gene unclear. The V end was cut by 10 bases, the J end by 0 bases, with 13 bases between. The CDR3 is made up of 14 amino acids. CDR1 is MDHEN and CDR2 is SYDVKM in the germline V gene. The CDR3 coding sequence is TGTGCCACCGCGTCCGTACTAGCCAAAAACATTCAGTACTTC. Protein sequence: CATASVLAKNIQYF.

This clonotype came up a few times. The junction departs from germline at one end; a sequencing error may be responsible. The chain is built from TRBV12-3 or TRBV12-4 and TRBJ2-1; D unclear. This CDR3 has 11 residues. CDR3 amino acids: CASSLGRWSAF. As DNA, the CDR3 is TGTGCCAGCAGTTTAGGCAGATGGTCTGCCTTC.

In its sample, this clonotype was seen many times. The chain uses TRBV10-3 and TRBJ1-5, with 8 bases aligning to TRBD1. The CDR3 runs to 13 residues. The trim removed 3 bases at V and 5 bases at J, leaving 0 bases unmatched. Germline CDR1 reads ENHRY; CDR2 reads SYGVKD. The DNA for the CDR3 is TGTGCCATCAGTGACAGGGGGCATCAGCCCCAGCATTTT. As protein: CAISDRGHQPQHF.

This clonotype was seen ten or more times. The genes are TRBV11-3 and TRBJ2-7, with TRBD1 matching over 9 bases. With 6 bases clipped from V and 2 bases from J, the junction kept 8 bases outside the gene matches. There are 15 residues in the CDR3. The V gene's germline CDR1 is SGHNT and CDR2 YENEEA. CDR3 nucleotide sequence: TGTGCCAGCAGTCTTGCCGGGACAGGGACCTACGAGCAGTACTTC. Translation: CASSLAGTGTYEQYF.

V is TRBV20-1 and J is TRBJ2-7; 9 nucleotides line up with TRBD1. CDR3 length equals 15 residues. The V gene's germline CDR1 is DFQATT and CDR2 SNEGSKA (reference sequence). V shed 5 bases and J 4 bases; nucleotides not matched to a gene: 12. In nucleotides, the CDR3 is TGCAGTGCTGACCCCGGGACAGGGTTCCCTTACGAGCAGTACTTC. It encodes CSADPGTGFPYEQYF.

The rearrangement uses TRBV11-3 and TRBJ2-1; unclear D gene. This CDR3 has 15 residues. The V end was cut by 2 bases, the J end by 8 bases, with 16 bases between. Germline CDR1 and CDR2: SGHNT and YENEEA. The CDR3 spells CASSLRVLQSDEQFF. For the CDR3, the DNA is TGTGCCAGCAGCTTACGGGTCCTACAGTCGGATGAGCAGTTCTTC.

This clonotype was detected ten times or more. This chain uses TRBV9 with TRBJ1-1, with D possibly TRBD1 on 6 matching bases. Germline CDR1 SGDLS, CDR2 YYNGEE. V was pared by 4 bases and J by 5 bases, with 15 bases between. This CDR3 spans 14 amino acids. In nucleotides, the CDR3 is TGTGCCAGCAGCCCACAGGGAGCAGGGACTGAAGCTTTCTTT. Its protein product is CASSPQGAGTEAFF. The full variable domain, with the rest looked up from reference TRBV9 and TRBJ1-1, is DSGVTQTPKHLITATGQRVTLRCSPRSGDLSVYWYQQSLDQGLQFLIQYYNGEERAKGNILERFSAQQFPDLHSELNLSSLELGDSALYFCASSPQGAGTEAFFGQGTRLTVV.

This clonotype was counted at least ten times. V and J are TRBV12-3 or TRBV12-4 and TRBJ2-2; weak D call: TRBD2 (6 bases). The CDR3 totals 12 residues. The V end lost 2 bases, the J end lost 10 bases, and 8 bases lay between the germline ends. The CDR3 protein is CASSLRREELFF. The CDR3 coding sequence is TGTGCCAGCAGTTTAAGGAGGGAGGAGCTGTTTTTT.

This clonotype was counted ten times or more. The chain uses TRBV24-1 and TRBJ1-1; no definite D call. The CDR3 has 13 residues. Trimming took off 6 bases at V and 0 bases at J, with 7 bases between the two ends. Germline assignment: CDR1 KGHDR and CDR2 SFDVKD. CDR3 region: CATSSRMNTEAFF. Here the CDR3 DNA reads TGTGCCACCAGTTCACGTATGAACACTGAAGCTTTCTTT.